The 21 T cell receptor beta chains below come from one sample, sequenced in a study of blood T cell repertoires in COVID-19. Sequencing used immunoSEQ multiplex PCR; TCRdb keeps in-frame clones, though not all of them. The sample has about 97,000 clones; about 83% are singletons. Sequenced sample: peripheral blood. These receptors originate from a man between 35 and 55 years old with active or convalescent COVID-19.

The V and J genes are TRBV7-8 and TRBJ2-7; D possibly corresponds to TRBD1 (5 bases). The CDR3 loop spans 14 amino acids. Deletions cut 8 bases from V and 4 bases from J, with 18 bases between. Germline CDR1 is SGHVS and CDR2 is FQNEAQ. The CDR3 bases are TGTGCCAGCGGTCAGACAGAAAGAATGTACGAGCAGTACTTC. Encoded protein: CASGQTERMYEQYF.

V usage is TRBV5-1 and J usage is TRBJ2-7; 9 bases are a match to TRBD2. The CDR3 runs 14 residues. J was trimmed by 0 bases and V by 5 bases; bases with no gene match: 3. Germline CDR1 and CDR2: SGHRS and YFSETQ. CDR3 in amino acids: CASRRGGDSYEQYF. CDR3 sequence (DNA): TGCGCCAGCAGGCGGGGGGGAGACTCCTACGAGCAGTACTTC.

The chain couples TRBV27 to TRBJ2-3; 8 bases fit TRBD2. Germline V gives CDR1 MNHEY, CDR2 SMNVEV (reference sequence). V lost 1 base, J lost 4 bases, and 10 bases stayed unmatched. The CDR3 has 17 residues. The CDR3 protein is CASSLLGSGAIPDTQYF. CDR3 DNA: TGTGCCAGCAGTTTATTAGGTAGCGGGGCCATCCCAGATACGCAGTATTTT.

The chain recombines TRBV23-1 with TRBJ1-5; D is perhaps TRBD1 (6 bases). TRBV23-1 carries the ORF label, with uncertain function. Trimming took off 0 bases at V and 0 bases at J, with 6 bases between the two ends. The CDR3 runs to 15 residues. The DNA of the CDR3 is TGCGCCAGCAGTCAATCACAGGGTAGCAATCAGCCCCAGCATTTT. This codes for CASSQSQGSNQPQHF.

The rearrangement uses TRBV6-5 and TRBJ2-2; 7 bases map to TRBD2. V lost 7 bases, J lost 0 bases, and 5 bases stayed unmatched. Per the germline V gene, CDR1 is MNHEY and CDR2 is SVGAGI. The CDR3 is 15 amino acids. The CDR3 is CASIGLVPNTGELFF. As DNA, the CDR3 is TGTGCCAGCATCGGACTAGTCCCGAACACCGGGGAGCTGTTTTTT.

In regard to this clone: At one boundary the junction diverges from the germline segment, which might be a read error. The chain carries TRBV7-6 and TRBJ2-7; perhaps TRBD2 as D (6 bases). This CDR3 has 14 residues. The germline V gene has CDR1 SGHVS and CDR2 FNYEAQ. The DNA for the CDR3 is TGTGCCAGCAGCGAAGGAGGGCGCACATACGCGCAGTACTTC. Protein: CASSEGGRTYAQYF. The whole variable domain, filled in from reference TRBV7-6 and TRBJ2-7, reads GAGVSQSPRYKVTKRGQDVALRCDPISGHVSLYWYRQALGQGPEFLTYFNYEAQQDKSGLPNDRFSAERPEGSISTLTIQRTEQRDSAMYRCASSEGGRTYAQYFGPGTRLTVT.

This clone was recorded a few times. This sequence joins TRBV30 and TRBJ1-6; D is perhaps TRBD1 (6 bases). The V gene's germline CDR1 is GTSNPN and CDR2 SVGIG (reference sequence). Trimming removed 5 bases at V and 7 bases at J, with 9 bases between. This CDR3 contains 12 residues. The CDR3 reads CAWDRTNSPLHF. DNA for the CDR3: TGTGCCTGGGACAGGACGAATTCACCCCTCCACTTT.

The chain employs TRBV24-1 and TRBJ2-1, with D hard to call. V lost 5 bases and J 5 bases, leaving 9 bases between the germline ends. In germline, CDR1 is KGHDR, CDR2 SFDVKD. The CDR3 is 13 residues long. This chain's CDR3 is CATSAGAHNEQFF. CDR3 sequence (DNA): TGTGCCACCAGTGCCGGAGCCCACAATGAGCAGTTCTTC.

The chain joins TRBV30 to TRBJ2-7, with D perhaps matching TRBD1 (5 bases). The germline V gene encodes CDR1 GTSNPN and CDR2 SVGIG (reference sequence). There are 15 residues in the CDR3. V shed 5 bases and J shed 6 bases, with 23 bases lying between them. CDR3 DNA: TGTGCCTGGCTCCCTCAGGGATTTCTACCCCCCGAGCAGTACTTC. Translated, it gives CAWLPQGFLPPEQYF.

The CDR3 protein is CASSYTAGNNSPLHF. The DNA for the CDR3 is TGTGCCAGCAGTTACACGGCAGGGAATAATTCACCCCTCCACTTT. The genes are TRBV6-5 and TRBJ1-6, with a possible D match to TRBD1 (5 bases). This CDR3 is built from 15 residues. CDR1 and CDR2 (germline): MNHEY, SVGAGI. Between the trimmed V and J ends, which lost 2 bases and 5 bases, there was a span of 10 bases.

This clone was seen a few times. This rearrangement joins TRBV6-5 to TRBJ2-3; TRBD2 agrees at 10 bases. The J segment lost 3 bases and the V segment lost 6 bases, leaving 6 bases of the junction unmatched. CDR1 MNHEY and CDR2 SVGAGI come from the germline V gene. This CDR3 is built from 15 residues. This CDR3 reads CASSGSGGGTDTQYF. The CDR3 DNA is TGTGCCAGCAGCGGGAGCGGGGGGGGAACAGATACGCAGTATTTT.

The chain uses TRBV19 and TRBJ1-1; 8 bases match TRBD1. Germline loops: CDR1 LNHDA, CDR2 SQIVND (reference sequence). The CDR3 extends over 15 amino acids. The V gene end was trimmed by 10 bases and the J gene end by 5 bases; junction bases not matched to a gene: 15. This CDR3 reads CATRTGSFIPTEAFF. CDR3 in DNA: TGTGCCACCCGGACAGGGTCTTTTATCCCGACTGAAGCTTTCTTT.

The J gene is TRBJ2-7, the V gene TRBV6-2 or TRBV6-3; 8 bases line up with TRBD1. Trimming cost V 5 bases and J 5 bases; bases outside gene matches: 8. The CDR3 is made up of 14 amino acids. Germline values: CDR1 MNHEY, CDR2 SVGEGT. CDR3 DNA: TGTGCCAGCAGTCGGGACAGGTGGAGCAACGAGCAGTACTTC. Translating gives CASSRDRWSNEQYF.

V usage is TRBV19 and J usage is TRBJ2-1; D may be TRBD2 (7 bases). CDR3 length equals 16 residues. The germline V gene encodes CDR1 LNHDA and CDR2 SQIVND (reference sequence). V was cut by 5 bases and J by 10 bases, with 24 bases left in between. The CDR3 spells CASSPVGGASGQEQFF. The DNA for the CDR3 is TGTGCCAGTAGTCCCGTGGGGGGGGCATCCGGGCAAGAGCAGTTCTTC.

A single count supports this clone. The CDR3 DNA follows: TGTGCCAGCAGTTTCGACAAGGAAGAGACCCAGTACTTC. Its translation: CASSFDKEETQYF. J is TRBJ2-5 and V is TRBV27; D is undetermined. V was pared by 3 bases and J by 3 bases, with 8 bases between. Germline CDR1 and CDR2: MNHEY and SMNVEV (reference sequence). This CDR3 contains 13 residues.

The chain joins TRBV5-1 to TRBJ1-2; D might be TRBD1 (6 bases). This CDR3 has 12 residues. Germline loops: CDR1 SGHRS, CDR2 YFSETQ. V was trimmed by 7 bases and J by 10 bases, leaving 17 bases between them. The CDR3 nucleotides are TGCGCCAGCGGGTCAGGGGAAGCGACCTACACCTTC. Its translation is CASGSGEATYTF.

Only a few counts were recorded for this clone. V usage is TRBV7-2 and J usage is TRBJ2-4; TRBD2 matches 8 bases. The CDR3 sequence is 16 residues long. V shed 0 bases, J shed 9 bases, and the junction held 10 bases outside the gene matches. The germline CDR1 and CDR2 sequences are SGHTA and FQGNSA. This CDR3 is CASSLARAGGVGIQYF. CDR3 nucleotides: TGTGCCAGCAGCTTAGCGAGGGCGGGGGGTGTAGGCATTCAGTACTTC.

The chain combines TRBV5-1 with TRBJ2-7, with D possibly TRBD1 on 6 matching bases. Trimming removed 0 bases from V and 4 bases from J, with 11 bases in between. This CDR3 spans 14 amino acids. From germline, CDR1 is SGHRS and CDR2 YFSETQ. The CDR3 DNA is TGCGCCAGCAGCTTGGAGGGGGTTGGGTACGAGCAGTACTTC. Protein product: CASSLEGVGYEQYF.

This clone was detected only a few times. The CDR3 coding sequence is TGCGCCAGCTCCGAGTCCGATACGCAGTATTTT. It yields the protein CASSESDTQYF. The chain combines TRBV5-1 with TRBJ2-3, with D hard to call. CDR3 length equals 11 residues. Trimming shortened V by 7 bases and J by 6 bases, and 9 bases separated the two germline ends. The germline V gene has CDR1 SGHRS and CDR2 YFSETQ.

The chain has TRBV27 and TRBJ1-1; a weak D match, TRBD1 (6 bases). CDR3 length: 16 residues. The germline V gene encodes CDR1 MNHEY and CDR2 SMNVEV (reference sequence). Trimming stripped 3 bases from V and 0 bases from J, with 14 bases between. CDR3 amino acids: CASSFTGSGLNTEAFF. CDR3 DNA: TGTGCCAGCAGTTTTACAGGGTCTGGGCTGAACACTGAAGCTTTCTTT.

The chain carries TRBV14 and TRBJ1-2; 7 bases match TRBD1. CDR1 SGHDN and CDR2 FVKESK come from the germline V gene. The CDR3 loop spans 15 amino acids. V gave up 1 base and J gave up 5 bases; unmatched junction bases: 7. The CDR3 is CASSQVRQGGYGYTF. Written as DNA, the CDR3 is TGTGCCAGCAGCCAAGTCCGACAGGGAGGATATGGCTACACCTTC.